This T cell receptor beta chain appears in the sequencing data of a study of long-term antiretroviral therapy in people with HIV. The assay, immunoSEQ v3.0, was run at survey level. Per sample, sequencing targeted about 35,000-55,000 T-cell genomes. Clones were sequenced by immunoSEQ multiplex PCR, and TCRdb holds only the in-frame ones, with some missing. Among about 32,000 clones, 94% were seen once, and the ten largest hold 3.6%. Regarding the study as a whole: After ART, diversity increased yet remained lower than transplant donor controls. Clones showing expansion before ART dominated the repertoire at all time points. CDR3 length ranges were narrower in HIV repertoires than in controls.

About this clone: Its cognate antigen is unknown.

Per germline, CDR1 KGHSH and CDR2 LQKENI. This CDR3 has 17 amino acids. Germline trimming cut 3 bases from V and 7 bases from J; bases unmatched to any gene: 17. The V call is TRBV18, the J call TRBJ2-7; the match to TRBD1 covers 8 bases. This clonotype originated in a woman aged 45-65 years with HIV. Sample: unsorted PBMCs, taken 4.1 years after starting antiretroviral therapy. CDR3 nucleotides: TGTGCCAGCTCACCCCATCCCCCCGGGACAGGCATTAGGGAGCAGTACTTC. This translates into CASSPHPPGTGIREQYF. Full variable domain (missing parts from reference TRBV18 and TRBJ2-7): NAGVMQNPRHLVRRRGQEARLRCSPMKGHSHVYWYRQLPEEGLKFMVYLQKENIIDESGMPKERFSAEFPKEGPSILRIQQVVRGDSAAYFCASSPHPPGTGIREQYFGPGTRLTVT.